This T cell receptor (beta chain) derives from a study of blood T cell repertoires in COVID-19. Source study methods: By means of reference gene primer amplification, nucleated cell counts were estimated. Using immunoSEQ multiplex PCR, the repertoire was profiled, and TCRdb retains in-frame clones only, with some absent. V and J calls and clone size are given by that table; D and trimming were obtained from the DNA. The sample has about 74,000 clones, around nine tenths seen once. Between the trimmed V and J ends, which lost 7 bases and 8 bases, there was a span of 23 bases. CDR3 length equals 16 residues. Germline CDR1 and CDR2: LNHDA and SQIVND (reference sequence).

This sequence joins TRBV19 and TRBJ1-4, with TRBD1 as a possible D gene (5 bases). The TCR was taken from a woman aged 80 or older with acute or convalescent COVID-19. Input material: peripheral blood. The DNA for the CDR3 is TGTGCCAGTAAAGGGGCCCAGGGTAGACGTGGGGAAAAACTGTTTTTT. Its translation: CASKGAQGRRGEKLFF.